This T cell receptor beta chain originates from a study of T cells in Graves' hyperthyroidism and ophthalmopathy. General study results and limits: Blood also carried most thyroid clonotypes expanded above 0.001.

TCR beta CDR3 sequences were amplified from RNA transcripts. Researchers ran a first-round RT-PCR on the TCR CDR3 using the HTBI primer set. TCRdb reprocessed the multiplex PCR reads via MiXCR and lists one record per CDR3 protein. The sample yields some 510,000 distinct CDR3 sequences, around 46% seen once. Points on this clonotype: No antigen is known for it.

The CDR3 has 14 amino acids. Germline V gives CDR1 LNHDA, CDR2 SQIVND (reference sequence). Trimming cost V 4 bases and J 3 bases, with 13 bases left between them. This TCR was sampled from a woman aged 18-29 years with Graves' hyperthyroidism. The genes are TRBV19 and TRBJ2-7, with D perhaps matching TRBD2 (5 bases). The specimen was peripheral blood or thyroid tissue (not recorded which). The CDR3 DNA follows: TGTGCCAGTAGTAGCAATGAAGAGGGCTACGAGCAGTACTTC. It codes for CASSSNEEGYEQYF. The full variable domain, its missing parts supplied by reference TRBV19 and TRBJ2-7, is DGGITQSPKYLFRKEGQNVTLSCEQNLNHDAMYWYRQDPGQGLRLIYYSQIVNDFQKGDIAEGYSVSREKKESFPLTVTSAQKNPTAFYLCASSSNEEGYEQYFGPGTRLTVT.